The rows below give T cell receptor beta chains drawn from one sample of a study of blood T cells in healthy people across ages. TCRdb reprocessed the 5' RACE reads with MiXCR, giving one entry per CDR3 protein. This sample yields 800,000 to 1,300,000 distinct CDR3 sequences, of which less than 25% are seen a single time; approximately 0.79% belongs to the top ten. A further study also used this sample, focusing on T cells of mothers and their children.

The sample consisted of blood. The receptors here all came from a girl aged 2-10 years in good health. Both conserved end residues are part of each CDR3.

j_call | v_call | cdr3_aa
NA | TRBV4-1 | CASSQGLGNTYEQYF
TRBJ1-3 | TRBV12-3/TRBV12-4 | CASSLARGRVGNTIYF
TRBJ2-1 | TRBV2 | CASSVQSPAYNEQFF
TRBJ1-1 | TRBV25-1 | CASSELRGTDTEAFF
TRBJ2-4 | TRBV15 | CATSRVVAGGTQSNIQYF
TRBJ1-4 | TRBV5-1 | CASSSGATNEKLFF
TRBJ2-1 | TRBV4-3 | CASSPSGGSYNEQFF
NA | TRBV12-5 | CASAGTSHRNEQFF
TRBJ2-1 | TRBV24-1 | CATSDYRTWEQFF
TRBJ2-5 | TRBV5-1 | CASSALRGQETQYF
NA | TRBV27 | CATANRRFSSYEQYF
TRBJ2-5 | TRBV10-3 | CAISGSSGEETQYF
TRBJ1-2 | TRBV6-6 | CASSLTVGDGYTF
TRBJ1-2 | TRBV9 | CASTTKGDGDYGYTF
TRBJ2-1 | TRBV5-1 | CASSESGGALDEQFF
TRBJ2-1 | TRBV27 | CASSPLWGTSYNEQFF
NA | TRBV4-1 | CASSHVATREQFF
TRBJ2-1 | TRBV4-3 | CASSQDGTAWDEQFF
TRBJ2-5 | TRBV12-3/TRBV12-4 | CASSLIGRASGETQYF
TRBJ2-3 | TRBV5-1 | CASSGPGTSVPDTQYF
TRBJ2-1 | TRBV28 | CASNPPELSLSYNEQFF
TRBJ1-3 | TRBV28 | CASSHRESSGNTIYF
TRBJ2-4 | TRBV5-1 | CASSRDDRNIQYF
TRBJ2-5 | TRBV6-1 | CASSEDYDETQYF
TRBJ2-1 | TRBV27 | CASRLAGVYNEQFF
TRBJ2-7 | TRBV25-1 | CASSELDFVEGGYEQYF
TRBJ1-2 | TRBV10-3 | CAISDGDRSNYGYTF
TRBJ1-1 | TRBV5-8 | CAGSLETMNTEAFF
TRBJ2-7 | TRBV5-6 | CASSWGRVWEQYF
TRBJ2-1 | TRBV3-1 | CASSPFIAGGPQFF
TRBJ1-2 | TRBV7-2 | CASSTRDSASGYTF
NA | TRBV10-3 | CAIEDRSNYEQYF
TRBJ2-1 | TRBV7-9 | CASSLVAAGGPNEQFF
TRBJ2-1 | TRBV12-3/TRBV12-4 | CASSLVQTGFEQFF
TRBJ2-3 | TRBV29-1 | CSAPGLDDTQYF
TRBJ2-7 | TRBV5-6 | CASSLGGPAAHEQYF
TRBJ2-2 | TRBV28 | CASSLVNNRNGELFF
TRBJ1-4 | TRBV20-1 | CSARAATGGVEKLFF
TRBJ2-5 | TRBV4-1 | CASSQVAGKETQYF
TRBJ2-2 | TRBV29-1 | CSVRVLTGELFF